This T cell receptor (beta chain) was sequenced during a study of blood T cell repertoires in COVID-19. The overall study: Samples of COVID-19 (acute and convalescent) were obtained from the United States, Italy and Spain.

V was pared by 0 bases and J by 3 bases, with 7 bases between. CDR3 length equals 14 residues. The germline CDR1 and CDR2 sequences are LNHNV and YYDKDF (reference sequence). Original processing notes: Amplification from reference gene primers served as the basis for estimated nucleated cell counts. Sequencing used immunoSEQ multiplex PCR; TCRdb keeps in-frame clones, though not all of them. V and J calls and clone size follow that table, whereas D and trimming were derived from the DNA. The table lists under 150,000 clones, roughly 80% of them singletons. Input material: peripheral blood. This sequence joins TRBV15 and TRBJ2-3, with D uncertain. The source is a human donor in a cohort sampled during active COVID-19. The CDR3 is CATSRDSQTDTQYF. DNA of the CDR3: TGTGCCACCAGCAGAGACTCCCAGACAGATACGCAGTATTTT.